Each of the 31 T cell receptor beta chains below was sequenced from the same sample in a study of blood T cells in healthy people across ages. Using a J-beta primer mix together with a sample-barcoded 5' primer, a second PCR was run for roughly 7 to 11 cycles. TCRdb reprocessed the 5' RACE reads with MiXCR, giving one entry per CDR3 protein. The sample holds about 720,000 distinct CDR3 sequences, 22% seen once. What was sequenced was blood. Receptors were obtained from a man in his 70s in good health.

This clonotype was seen a single time. V and J are TRBV5-1 and TRBJ2-7; possibly TRBD1 for D (6 bases). The germline V gene has CDR1 SGHRS and CDR2 YFSETQ. The CDR3 is 14 amino acids. V shed 4 bases and J shed 2 bases, with 13 bases lying between them. The CDR3 reads CASSTGDTAYEQYF. The CDR3, as DNA: TGCGCCAGCAGCACTGGGGACACCGCCTACGAGCAGTACTTC.

This sequence joins TRBV2 and TRBJ2-2; 12 nucleotides agree with TRBD2. V shed 4 bases and J 4 bases; nucleotides not matched to a gene: 4. This CDR3 comprises 16 residues. CDR1 and CDR2 (germline): SNHLY, FYNNEI. For the CDR3, the DNA is TGTGCCAGCAGTGCCCAGGGACTAGCGGGCACCGGGGAGCTGTTTTTT. It is translated as CASSAQGLAGTGELFF.

This chain connects TRBV5-1 to TRBJ2-6; D is undetermined. V was pared by 1 base and J by 1 base, with 9 bases between. CDR3 size: 16 residues. Germline-derived CDR1 and CDR2 are SGHRS and YFSETQ. The chain's CDR3 is CASSLSQPSGANVLTF. CDR3 sequence (DNA): TGCGCCAGCAGCTTGAGTCAGCCATCTGGGGCCAACGTCCTGACTTTC.

V usage is TRBV6-2 or TRBV6-3 and J usage is TRBJ2-3; 11 bases are shared with TRBD2. V was clipped by 5 bases and J by 4 bases; unmatched bases: 17. Germline-derived CDR1 and CDR2 are MNHEY and SVGEGT. This CDR3 has 19 residues. The CDR3 DNA is TGTGCCAGCAGTCCTGGGGAACTAGCGGGGGTCGCGTTGGCAGATACGCAGTATTTT. This codes for CASSPGELAGVALADTQYF.

J is TRBJ2-3 and V is TRBV10-3, with D possibly matching TRBD1 (5 bases). Trimming removed 4 bases from V and 9 bases from J, with 14 bases in between. This CDR3 contains 13 residues. The germline gives CDR1 ENHRY, CDR2 SYGVKD. For the CDR3, the DNA is TGTGCCATCAGTGCCCAGGGTTCAGGCACGCAGTATTTT. It codes for CAISAQGSGTQYF.

This clonotype was observed a handful of times. The rearrangement joins TRBV7-9 to TRBJ1-4, with D possibly matching TRBD1 (5 bases). The CDR3 extends over 15 amino acids. Germline-derived CDR1 and CDR2 are SEHNR and FQNEAQ (reference sequence). V lost 5 bases to trimming and J lost 6 bases, with 16 bases between them. The CDR3 DNA reads as TGTGCCAGCAGCGGACAAGCAGGCGGCCATGAAAAACTGTTTTTT. Translation: CASSGQAGGHEKLFF.

The sample holds a few counts of this clonotype. This chain uses TRBV7-9 with TRBJ2-1; D is uncertain. Germline V lookup: CDR1 SEHNR, CDR2 FQNEAQ (reference sequence). The CDR3 sequence is 14 residues long. V was trimmed by 5 bases and J by 3 bases, leaving 11 bases between them. CDR3 coding DNA: TGTGCCAGCAGCCCCAGCGACAACTACAATGAGCAGTTCTTC. This sequence encodes CASSPSDNYNEQFF.

V and J are TRBV6-2 or TRBV6-3 and TRBJ2-1; D not resolved. The J call may be mistaken, given a closer DNA end match to TRBJ2-7. The CDR3 consists of 14 residues. The V gene's germline CDR1 is MNHEY and CDR2 SVGEGT. The CDR3, as DNA: TGTGCCAGCAGTTACAAGTTGGGAACCTACGAGCAGTACGTC. Its translation: CASSYKLGTYEQYV.

This clonotype has more than one count but fewer than ten. The chain couples TRBV28 to TRBJ2-3; 11 positions match TRBD1. V shed 9 bases and J 4 bases; nucleotides not matched to a gene: 6. The CDR3 length is 14 residues. Per the germline V gene, CDR1 is MDHEN and CDR2 is SYDVKM. CDR3 in amino acids: CASTGDRGSDTQYF. The CDR3 nucleotides read TGTGCCAGTACGGGGGACAGGGGGTCAGATACGCAGTATTTT.

The chain links TRBV28 to TRBJ1-1; D remains ambiguous. The CDR3 has 15 amino acids. V lost 8 bases to trimming and J lost 0 bases, with 16 bases between them. Germline loops: CDR1 MDHEN, CDR2 SYDVKM. CDR3 loop: CASVKMDGMNTEAFF. The CDR3 DNA reads as TGTGCCAGCGTTAAAATGGACGGGATGAACACTGAAGCTTTCTTT.

The genes are TRBV12-3 or TRBV12-4 and TRBJ2-7; D may be TRBD2 (7 bases). The DNA end is a closer match to TRBJ2-5, so the J assignment may be wrong. The CDR3 sequence is 15 residues long. The CDR3 is CASSPGGAGKETQYF. In DNA form, the CDR3 reads TGTGCCAGCAGTCCTGGGGGGGCAGGGAAAGAGACCCAGTACTTC.

This rearrangement joins TRBV20-1 to TRBJ2-1; 12 nucleotides line up with TRBD2. With V trimmed by 2 bases and J by 4 bases, 6 bases remained unmatched. CDR3 length: 16 amino acids. Germline loops: CDR1 DFQATT, CDR2 SNEGSKA (reference sequence). Written as DNA, the CDR3 is TGCAGTGCTAGACTAGCGGGGGGGCCGTGGTACAATGAGCAGTTCTTC. Protein: CSARLAGGPWYNEQFF.

The chain carries TRBV18 and TRBJ2-1; TRBD1 is a possible D gene (7 bases). The better agreement between TRBJ2-7 and the DNA end casts doubt on the J call. The length of the CDR3 is 16 residues. Germline V gene lookup returns CDR1 KGHSH and CDR2 LQKENI. The CDR3 DNA reads as TGTGCCAGCTCACCCCGTCAACAGGGGACTTCCTACGAGCAGTACTTC. Residues: CASSPRQQGTSYEQYF.

This clonotype was seen a handful of times. The chain couples TRBV7-2 to TRBJ1-4, with D perhaps matching TRBD1 (5 bases). V lost 5 bases, J lost 11 bases, and 21 bases lay in between. The CDR3 runs 15 residues. The germline gives CDR1 SGHTA, CDR2 FQGNSA. The CDR3 DNA sequence: TGTGCCAGCAGCCCGACGAGGGACCAGATTACGAAACTGTTTTTT. It yields the protein CASSPTRDQITKLFF.

This clonotype was seen only a few times. The chain has TRBV14 and TRBJ2-5; D is perhaps TRBD2 (5 bases). The ends were cut back, 4 bases at V and 5 bases at J, with 11 bases in the middle. Germline CDR1 reads SGHDN; CDR2 reads FVKESK. This CDR3 comprises 13 residues. In DNA, the CDR3 is TGTGCCAGCAGCCTATACGGGAAGGAGACCCAGTACTTC. This gives the protein CASSLYGKETQYF.

This clonotype turned up a few times. The V and J genes are TRBV20-1 and TRBJ2-1; 9 nucleotides line up with TRBD2. This CDR3 comprises 15 residues. Germline V gene sequence: CDR1 DFQATT, CDR2 SNEGSKA (reference sequence). V lost 2 bases, J lost 4 bases, and 6 bases stayed unmatched. In DNA form, the CDR3 reads TGCAGTGCTAGACTAGCGGCGGGGGGGTACAATGAGCAGTTCTTC. The encoded protein is CSARLAAGGYNEQFF.

The chain recombines TRBV20-1 with TRBJ2-5, with TRBD2 identical over 13 bases. In germline, CDR1 is DFQATT, CDR2 SNEGSKA (reference sequence). The length of the CDR3 is 15 residues. Germline trimming cut 6 bases from V and 5 bases from J; bases unmatched to any gene: 9. DNA of the CDR3: TGCAGTGCGATACTAGCGGGGGGGAGGGACGAGACCCAGTACTTC. It yields the protein CSAILAGGRDETQYF.

This clonotype occurred a few times. This CDR3 is CASSYPGPLGDTQYF. The CDR3 nucleotides read TGTGCCAGCAGTTACCCCGGGCCTTTAGGGGATACGCAGTATTTT. The chain carries TRBV6-8 and TRBJ2-3, with D unresolved. The CDR3 has 15 residues. Germline-derived CDR1 and CDR2 are MNHGY and SAAAGT. Trimming removed 2 bases from V and 6 bases from J, with 15 bases in between.

The rearrangement joins TRBV20-1 to TRBJ1-1; D is undetermined. The CDR3 is 14 residues long. Looked up from germline, CDR1 is DFQATT and CDR2 is SNEGSKA (reference sequence). Trimming pared 5 bases from V and 0 bases from J, leaving 13 bases between. CDR3 in amino acids: CSALIPGVNTEAFF. DNA of the CDR3: TGCAGTGCTCTCATACCAGGAGTGAACACTGAAGCTTTCTTT.

This clonotype was seen only a few times. This chain joins TRBV3-1 and TRBJ2-3; weak D call: TRBD2 (6 bases). V was pared by 0 bases and J by 2 bases, with 18 bases between. Per germline, CDR1 LGHDT and CDR2 YNNKEL (reference sequence). The CDR3 consists of 18 residues. Here the CDR3 reads CASSQDFIRRGNTDTQYF. CDR3 DNA sequence: TGTGCCAGCAGCCAAGATTTCATTCGGCGGGGAAACACAGATACGCAGTATTTT.

This clonotype was observed many times. The CDR3 DNA reads as TGTGCCAGCAGCAAAGCCGTGGATGGAAACACCATATATTTT. Amino acids: CASSKAVDGNTIYF. The chain employs TRBV21-1 and TRBJ1-3. TRBV21-1 is a pseudogene locus. The CDR3 consists of 14 residues.

This clonotype was recorded many times. The chain combines TRBV13 with TRBJ2-1; D remains ambiguous. With 6 bases removed from V and 0 bases from J, the gap between germline ends came to 12 bases. CDR1 is PRHDT and CDR2 is FYEKMQ in the germline V gene (reference sequence). The CDR3 has 15 amino acids. CDR3 DNA: TGTGCCAGCAGTTACTCTTGGAGCTCCTACAATGAGCAGTTCTTC. Translating it yields CASSYSWSSYNEQFF.

The rearrangement links TRBV11-2 to TRBJ1-1, with 7 bases aligning to TRBD1. CDR1 and CDR2 (germline): SGHAT, FQNNGV. After removal of 1 base from V and 4 bases from J, the junction contained 6 bases not matched to a gene. The CDR3 sequence is 15 residues long. CDR3 in DNA: TGTGCCAGCAGCTTAGTGCACAGGGGAGGCACTGAAGCTTTCTTT. Translated: CASSLVHRGGTEAFF.

The gene calls are TRBV9 and TRBJ1-6, with D uncertain. The CDR3 runs to 14 residues. V was trimmed by 2 bases and J by 5 bases, leaving 8 bases between them. Per the germline V gene, CDR1 is SGDLS and CDR2 is YYNGEE. CDR3 amino acids: CASSVTQDNSPLHF. In nucleotides, the CDR3 is TGTGCCAGCAGCGTGACCCAAGATAATTCACCCCTCCACTTT.

There are many counts of this clonotype. The V and J genes are TRBV2 and TRBJ2-3, with D perhaps matching TRBD2 (6 bases). Per germline, CDR1 SNHLY and CDR2 FYNNEI. The V end was cut by 4 bases, the J end by 3 bases, with 8 bases between. This CDR3 has 13 amino acids. The CDR3 nucleotides read TGTGCCAGCAGTGTGCGGGGTACAGATACGCAGTATTTT. It yields the protein CASSVRGTDTQYF.

This sequence joins TRBV29-1 and TRBJ2-5; the D gene is possibly TRBD2 (5 bases). The J call could be wrong; TRBJ2-1 is a better fit for the DNA end. The CDR3 runs to 14 residues. Germline CDR1 and CDR2: SQVTM and ANQGSEA. DNA of the CDR3: TGCAGCGTCGCTTTTGGAAGCGGTTACAATGAGCAGTTCTTC. This codes for CSVAFGSGYNEQFF.

Ten or more counts support this clonotype. The chain recombines TRBV12-3 or TRBV12-4 with TRBJ2-5; 7 nucleotides line up with TRBD1. V lost 5 bases to trimming and J lost 2 bases; unmatched junction nucleotides: 5. The CDR3 runs 14 residues. CDR3 region: CASSTGVGQETQYF. The CDR3 nucleotides are TGTGCCAGCAGTACAGGGGTTGGGCAAGAGACCCAGTACTTC.

This chain connects TRBV5-1 to TRBJ1-1, with D possibly TRBD1 on 5 matching bases. Looked up from germline, CDR1 is SGHRS and CDR2 is YFSETQ. Trimming stripped 1 base from V and 1 base from J, with 14 bases between. The CDR3 sequence is 16 residues long. The CDR3 spells CASSLSVGQGNTEAFF. DNA for the CDR3: TGCGCCAGCAGCTTGTCAGTGGGCCAGGGGAACACTGAAGCTTTCTTT.

In its sample, this clonotype was seen a few times. An end of the junction does not agree with germline; a read error may underlie this. The chain is built from TRBV7-9 and TRBJ2-3, with 8 nucleotides matching TRBD2. The germline V gene has CDR1 SEHNR and CDR2 FQNEAQ (reference sequence). The CDR3 length is 17 residues. The CDR3 loop is CASSNKLETSATDTRYF. CDR3 in DNA: TGTGCCAGCAGCAACAAACTCGAGACTAGCGCCACAGATACGCGGTATTTT.

This clonotype has a handful of counts. This rearrangement joins TRBV5-1 to TRBJ2-3; unclear D gene. The CDR3 has 14 residues. CDR1 is SGHRS, CDR2 YFSETQ, per germline. V was pared by 2 bases and J by 5 bases, with 12 bases between. The CDR3 is CASSFQVLGDTQYF. CDR3 in DNA: TGCGCCAGCAGCTTTCAGGTTTTGGGAGATACGCAGTATTTT.

This clonotype has only a few counts. J is TRBJ1-4 and V is TRBV5-6, with D perhaps matching TRBD1 (5 bases). This CDR3 contains 15 residues. Trimming cost V 2 bases and J 6 bases, with 14 bases left between them. The germline V gene has CDR1 SGHDT and CDR2 YYEEEE. The CDR3 is CASSFGGPPYEKLFF. The CDR3 DNA follows: TGTGCCAGCAGCTTCGGGGGACCCCCTTATGAAAAACTGTTTTTT. The full variable domain, its missing parts supplied by reference TRBV5-6 and TRBJ1-4, is DAGVTQSPTHLIKTRGQQVTLRCSPKSGHDTVSWYQQALGQGPQFIFQYYEEEERQRGNFPDRFSGHQFPNYSSELNVNALLLGDSALYLCASSFGGPPYEKLFFGSGTQLSVL.